This T cell receptor beta chain was obtained from a study of cytomegalovirus exposure and HLA in healthy donors. Study summary: A previous analysis identified 95 million to 140 million unique TCR beta sequences derived from around 200 million T cells. Study outcomes and limitations: CMV antigen specificity was confirmed in vitro for three CMV-associated chains.

In the PCR, 60 Vbeta and 13 Jbeta primers were used. Profiling relied on immunoSEQ multiplex PCR, and the TCRdb table lists in-frame clones only, not all of them. The table records under 200,000 clones, 77% of them present only once. Of note for this clone: As yet, its antigen is unknown.

The CDR3 is 15 residues long. Trimming left V 0 bases short and J 0 bases short, with 9 bases between. The V gene's germline CDR1 is SGHRS and CDR2 YFSETQ. The chain links TRBV5-1 to TRBJ1-1; D is unclear. The specimen sequenced was PBMCs. The source of this sequence is a man aged 50 to 60 in good health and CMV-seropositive. CDR3 DNA sequence: TGCGCCAGCAGCTTGGAAACAGTGATGAACACTGAAGCTTTCTTT. It yields the protein CASSLETVMNTEAFF.